A single sample gave rise to the 13 T cell receptor beta chains below, sequenced in a study of tumor-infiltrating lymphocytes in oesophageal squamous cell carcinoma. Each CDR3 protein is one row after TCRdb ran MiXCR on the PCR reads. The sample records nearly 20,000 distinct CDR3 sequences, roughly 40% being singletons. The sample taken for sequencing was esophageal tumor tissue. The receptor source for this set is a male donor with esophageal squamous cell carcinoma.

The J gene is TRBJ2-3, the V gene TRBV24-1; 8 nucleotides agree with TRBD1. Germline CDR1 KGHDR, CDR2 SFDVKD. Unmatched junction bases numbered 5, after V lost 0 bases and J lost 4 bases. The CDR3 loop spans 16 amino acids. CDR3 amino acids: CATSDLGQGSADTQYF. For the CDR3, the DNA is TGTGCCACCAGTGATTTGGGACAGGGTAGCGCAGATACGCAGTATTTT.

In this sample, this clonotype turned up many times. Just one base apart from a much larger clone, this may be a read error. In nucleotides, the CDR3 is TGTGCCAGCAGCCCTGGACTAGCGGGGGGGTACAATGAGCAGTACTTC. Translation gives CASSPGLAGGYNEQYF. The chain employs TRBV7-2 and TRBJ2-7, with 15 bases that match TRBD2. This CDR3 has 16 residues. CDR1 SGHTA and CDR2 FQGNSA come from the germline V gene. V dropped 5 bases and J dropped 7; count of bases not matched to a gene: 9. Together with reference TRBV7-2 and TRBJ2-7, the CDR3 gives the full variable domain: GAGVSQSPSNKVTEKGKDVELRCDPISGHTALYWYRQSLGQGLEFLIYFQGNSAPDKSGLPSDRFSAERTGGSVSTLTIQRTQQEDSAVYLCASSPGLAGGYNEQYFGPGTRLTVT.

With regard to this clonotype: Possible read error: a much larger clone is one base away. V gene TRBV28 combines with J gene TRBJ2-3; 9 bases fit TRBD2. The J call may be wrong; the DNA end is better matched by TRBJ2-7. Looked up from germline, CDR1 is MDHEN and CDR2 is SYDVKM. There are 15 residues in the CDR3. The CDR3 here is CASMLGLAPSCEQYF. The CDR3 DNA follows: TGTGCCAGCATGCTCGGACTAGCGCCCTCCTGCGAGCAGTACTTC.

In this sample, this clonotype turned up many times. The chain joins TRBV20-1 to TRBJ2-1, with D possibly being TRBD1 (6 bases). The germline V gene encodes CDR1 DFQATT and CDR2 SNEGSKA (reference sequence). The CDR3 runs 14 residues. V lost 3 bases, J lost 4 bases, and 13 bases lay in between. In DNA, the CDR3 is TGCAGTGCTAGTTACAGGGATTCTTACAATGAGCAGTTCTTC. This codes for CSASYRDSYNEQFF.

This clonotype was counted ten times or more. The chain is built from TRBV10-2 and TRBJ1-2, with D unresolved. The germline CDR1 and CDR2 sequences are WSHSY and SAAADI. V lost 2 bases to trimming and J lost 6 bases, with 13 bases between them. The CDR3 loop spans 14 amino acids. CDR3 in DNA: TGCGCCAGCAGTGAGACCGACGGTCCAAATGGCTACACCTTC. Its translation is CASSETDGPNGYTF.

This clonotype has just a few counts. The chain joins TRBV5-8 to TRBJ2-4; perhaps TRBD1 as D (5 bases). Between the trimmed V and J ends, which lost 2 bases and 9 bases, there was a span of 12 bases. Germline V gene lookup returns CDR1 SGHTS and CDR2 YDEGEE. The CDR3 consists of 13 residues. CDR3 region: CASSLTGAVIQYF. CDR3 bases: TGTGCCAGCAGCTTAACAGGCGCCGTCATTCAGTACTTC.

The chain recombines TRBV20-1 with TRBJ1-5; 7 nucleotides agree with TRBD1. Germline trimming cut 3 bases from V and 5 bases from J; bases unmatched to any gene: 7. CDR3 length: 14 residues. CDR1 and CDR2 from the germline V gene are DFQATT and SNEGSKA (reference sequence). The CDR3 nucleotides are TGCAGTGCTAGGGTAGGGACAGCTTATCAGCCCCAGCATTTT. Its translation: CSARVGTAYQPQHF.

V and J are TRBV6-1 and TRBJ2-4; possibly TRBD1 or TRBD2 for D (6 bases each). The end of the DNA fits TRBJ2-1 better, so the J call may be wrong. This CDR3 region has 15 residues. Germline V gene sequence: CDR1 MNHNS, CDR2 SASEGT. CDR3 sequence reads: CASRAAEGGIYEQFF. The CDR3 DNA is TGTGCCAGCAGGGCCGCGGAGGGGGGAATATATGAGCAGTTCTTC.

This clonotype is classed as medium-sized. The V and J genes are TRBV7-3 and TRBJ1-2; tentative D call: TRBD1 (5 bases). Germline CDR1 SGHTA, CDR2 FQGTGA. The CDR3 is 16 residues long. V was shortened by 2 bases and J by 7 bases, with 20 bases between the two germline ends. The CDR3 reads CASSLRPSSREVGYTF. In nucleotides, the CDR3 is TGTGCCAGCAGCTTACGCCCGAGTTCCAGGGAAGTTGGCTACACCTTC.

This clonotype appeared a few times. The chain recombines TRBV20-1 with TRBJ2-3; D gene uncertain. Per germline, CDR1 DFQATT and CDR2 SNEGSKA (reference sequence). This CDR3 region has 14 residues. V lost 2 bases to trimming and J lost 1 base, with 10 bases between them. DNA of the CDR3: TGCAGTGCTAGAAACCCCCTGGGCACAGATACGCAGTATTTT. Its translation is CSARNPLGTDTQYF.

About this clonotype itself: Because the CDR3 is missing its conserved closing phenylalanine or tryptophan, this is likely a read error. The DNA is omitted, as the CDR3 cannot be located on it reliably, and the CDR3 follows TCRdb's listing. The J gene is TRBJ2-7, the V gene TRBV12-3 or TRBV12-4; the table calls TRBD2, which could not be checked here. The length of the CDR3 is 17 amino acids, counting both ends. The CDR3 sequence is CASSLNSGGQETQYFGS.

This sequence joins TRBV14 and TRBJ2-1, with D perhaps matching TRBD1 (5 bases). The last part of the DNA fits TRBJ2-7 better; the J call may be wrong. This CDR3 spans 15 amino acids. From germline, CDR1 is SGHDN and CDR2 FVKESK. The CDR3 region is CASSQQGNPYNEQYF. In nucleotides, the CDR3 is TGTGCCAGCAGCCAACAGGGAAATCCTTACAATGAGCAGTACTTC.

This chain connects TRBV7-6 to TRBJ2-1, with TRBD2 identical over 10 bases. The J call is in doubt because the DNA end fits TRBJ2-5 better. The CDR3 consists of 14 residues. Germline lookup yields CDR1 SGHVS and CDR2 FNYEAQ. CDR3 amino acids: CASSPSGGGETQYF. CDR3 sequence (DNA): TGTGCCAGCAGCCCCAGCGGGGGGGGAGAGACCCAGTACTTC.